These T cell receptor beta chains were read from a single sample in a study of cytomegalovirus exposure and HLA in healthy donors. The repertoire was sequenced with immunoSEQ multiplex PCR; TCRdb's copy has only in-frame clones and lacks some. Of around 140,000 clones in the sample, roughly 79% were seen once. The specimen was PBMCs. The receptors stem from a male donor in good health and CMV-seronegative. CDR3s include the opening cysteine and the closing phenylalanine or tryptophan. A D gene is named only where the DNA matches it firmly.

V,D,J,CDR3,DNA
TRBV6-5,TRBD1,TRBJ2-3,CASSSLRQGTDTQYF,TGTGCCAGCAGTTCCCTCCGACAGGGTACAGATACGCAGTATTTT
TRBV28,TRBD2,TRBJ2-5,CASSPWTREETQYF,TGTGCCAGCAGTCCCTGGACTAGGGAAGAGACCCAGTACTTC
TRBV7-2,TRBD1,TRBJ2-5,CASSYLGQGAGETQYF,TGTGCCAGCAGCTACCTAGGACAGGGGGCGGGGGAGACCCAGTACTTC
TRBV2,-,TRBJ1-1,CASGGGPGAFF,TGTGCCAGCGGGGGGGGGCCTGGGGCTTTCTTT
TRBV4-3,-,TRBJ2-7,CASSQEPRSYEQYF,TGCGCCAGCAGCCAAGAACCACGGTCCTACGAGCAGTACTTC
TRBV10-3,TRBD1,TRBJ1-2,CATRTGTGNYGYTF,TGTGCCACCCGTACCGGGACAGGCAACTATGGCTACACCTTC
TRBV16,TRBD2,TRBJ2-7,CASSQSPSGYEQYF,TGTGCCAGCAGCCAATCTCCTAGCGGGTACGAGCAGTACTTC
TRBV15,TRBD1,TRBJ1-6,CATSRDRGQGFSPLHF,TGTGCCACCAGCAGAGATCGGGGACAGGGGTTCTCACCCCTCCACTTT
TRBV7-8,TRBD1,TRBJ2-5,CASSAPVGQGARTQYF,TGTGCCAGCAGCGCCCCGGTGGGACAGGGGGCCAGAACCCAGTACTTC
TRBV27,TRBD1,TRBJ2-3,CASSMTGTVPDTQYF,TGTGCCAGCAGTATGACCGGGACAGTACCAGATACGCAGTATTTT
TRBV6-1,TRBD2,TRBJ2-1,CASSELAGAYNEQFF,TGTGCCAGCAGTGAACTAGCGGGGGCCTACAATGAGCAGTTCTTC
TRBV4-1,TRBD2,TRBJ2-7,CASSQGGGAYEQYF,TGCGCCAGCAGCCAAGGCGGGGGTGCCTACGAGCAGTACTTC
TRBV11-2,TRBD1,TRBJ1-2,CASSPQQGARSGYTF,TGTGCCAGCAGCCCACAACAGGGGGCGAGGAGTGGCTACACCTTC